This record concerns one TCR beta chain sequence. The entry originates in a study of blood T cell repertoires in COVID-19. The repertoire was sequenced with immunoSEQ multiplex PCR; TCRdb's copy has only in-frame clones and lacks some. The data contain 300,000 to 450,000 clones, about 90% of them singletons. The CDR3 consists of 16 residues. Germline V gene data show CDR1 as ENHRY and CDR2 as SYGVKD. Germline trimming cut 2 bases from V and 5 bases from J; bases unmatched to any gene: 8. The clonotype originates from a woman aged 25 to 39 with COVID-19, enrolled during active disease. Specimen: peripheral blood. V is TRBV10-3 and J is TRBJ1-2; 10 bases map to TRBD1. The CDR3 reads CAISEPSGTGDYGYTF. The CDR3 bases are TGTGCCATCAGTGAGCCCTCCGGGACAGGGGATTATGGCTACACCTTC.